This T cell receptor beta chain derives from a study of control samples from healthy donors and cancer patients. V was clipped by 1 base and J by 6 bases; unmatched bases: 6. The CDR3 length is 15 residues. Germline V CDR1 and CDR2: SGHRS, YFSETQ. Using immunoSEQ multiplex PCR, the repertoire was profiled, and TCRdb retains in-frame clones only, with some absent. The table has approximately 84,000 clones, roughly nine tenths seen once. This TCR derives from a man aged 25-45 years in good health. The chain links TRBV5-1 to TRBJ2-3; 9 bases are shared with TRBD1. The sequencing sample was made of blood. Here the CDR3 DNA reads TGCGCCAGCAGCTTGACCGGGACAGGGACCGATACGCAGTATTTT. Residues: CASSLTGTGTDTQYF.